Reported below is one TCR beta chain. No cognate antigen has been identified for it. Base quality data are lacking; no much larger clone is found one base away. Stable Graves' hyperthyroidism was defined as the absence of progression to ophthalmopathy over 18 months of follow-up. The hyperthyroidism patients were between 18 and 65 years old and newly diagnosed, with a disease duration of less than 2 months. The study excluded patients with uncontrolled infections, other autoimmune diseases, pregnancy or lactation. Diagnoses were established on the basis of clinical symptoms, serum thyroxine and TRAb, thyroid ultrasound, and orbital computed tomography. PBMCs were separated from under 11 ml of fresh peripheral blood using Ficoll-Paque density gradient centrifugation. Total RNA was extracted using Trizol reagent, and RNA quality was assessed on an Agilent 2100 Bioanalyzer. For this chain, trimming is 7 bases at the V end and 9 bases at the J end, and the number of junction bases without a gene match is 11. The CDR1 and CDR2 encoded by the germline V gene (reference sequence) are LNHDA and SQIVND. From the cysteine through the phenylalanine, the CDR3 covers 14 amino acids. The only DNA kept is the CDR3, 42 bases in frame from the first base.

The data are from a study of T cells in Graves' hyperthyroidism and ophthalmopathy (dated by TCRdb to the late 2010s). Study-wide context: Peripheral blood samples were taken at initial diagnosis, before any treatment was given. A discovery cohort of approximately 100 patients, about 43 with Graves' ophthalmopathy and roughly 59 with stable Graves' hyperthyroidism, was used to find distinguishing TCR V-J signatures. Once sampling was done, hyperthyroidism patients were given methimazole at a starting dose of 30 mg daily, whereas ophthalmopathy patients were given high-dose intravenous methylprednisolone. Whether ophthalmopathy could be predicted prospectively was tested in an independent validation cohort made up of approximately 19 hyperthyroidism patients plus 17 patients who later progressed to ophthalmopathy. According to the paper, TCR Vbeta CDR3 sequencing was carried out on 135 peripheral blood samples, which came from 40 to 45 ophthalmopathy, roughly 75 hyperthyroidism and approximately 17 progressor patients. Thyroid tissue and blood T-cell repertoires from over 5 Graves' hyperthyroidism patients were also compared in the study. The roughly 90 discovery patients were divided at random into training and test sets in a 7:3 ratio.

The TCR beta CDR3 regions were amplified from RNA transcripts. A first-round RT-PCR of the TCR CDR3 used the HTBI primer set with the Qiagen OneStep RT-PCR kit. Libraries were constructed in a second round of multiplex PCR, after which size selection and purification were carried out. Libraries were sequenced paired-end with 100 bp reads on an Illumina HiSeq2000. The paper's processing steps were these. Raw data were processed with SOAPnuke, discarding reads with adapters, uncalled bases, mean Phred below 15, or no exact constant-primer or identifier match. COPE v1.2.5 was used to merge high-quality paired reads, and clonotypes were defined as unique nucleotide sequences. Clonotypes were aligned to IMGT TRBV, TRBD and TRBJ reference segments using MiTCR v1.1. Only V-J combinations with frequency above 0.0001, covering 99% to 99.2% of repertoires, were analysed. A TCS score was defined as the ratio of F50 (clonal expansion) to E x V (chaos), with BLOSUM62-based TCRdist applied between CDR3 peptides within each V-J. Welch's t-statistics and random forest reduced just over 500 V-J features to under 15, which were used in a naive Bayes classifier (R e1071). TCRdb applied fastp at Q25 and MiXCR to the public reads, then kept only in-frame beta chains. Rows with a matching CDR3 protein are joined into one entry that keeps the most common DNA and genes. TCRdb assigned the V and J calls; the authors' analysis was not used. Counted in this sample were about 500,000 distinct CDR3 sequences; roughly a sixth of them appeared once. Under 20% of the sample is taken by the ten largest.

General findings and caveats noted by the study authors: A 13 V-J signature model separated ophthalmopathy from stable hyperthyroidism, with 87.88% sensitivity and 81.08% specificity in cross-validation and 80%/75% in testing. Sample size was not statistically predetermined, and blinding of investigators to group allocation was not performed. Most expanded thyroid clonotypes (frequency above 0.001) were also detected in blood, a finding suggesting that blood repertoires may reflect thyroid immune responses. During validation, the model predicted progression to ophthalmopathy a median of about 6.3 months ahead of onset, with 70.59% sensitivity and more than 72% specificity.

The chain joins TRBV19 to TRBJ1-5, and 8 junctional nucleotides match TRBD1. The clonotype comes from a young woman with Graves' hyperthyroidism. The sequenced sample was blood. The CDR3 reads as follows: CASIAGTGLWPQHF. The nucleotide sequence reads TGTGCCAGTATAGCAGGGACAGGCCTATGGCCCCAGCATTTT.